One and the same sample provided the 19 T cell receptor beta chains below, sequenced in a study of blood T cell repertoires in COVID-19. Produced via immunoSEQ multiplex PCR; TCRdb's table is partial and in-frame only. Here the sample spans 100,000 to 110,000 clones, roughly 87% being singletons. Material for sequencing was peripheral blood. The receptors shown here come from a man younger than 45 in a cohort sampled during active COVID-19.

V and J are TRBV9 and TRBJ2-1; 8 positions agree with TRBD1. Per the germline V gene, CDR1 is SGDLS and CDR2 is YYNGEE. Trimming removed 0 bases from V and 2 bases from J; junction bases left unmatched: 1. The CDR3 contains 15 residues. CDR3 coding DNA: TGTGCCAGCAGCGTAGCGGGACAGGCCTACAATGAGCAGTTCTTC. This encodes CASSVAGQAYNEQFF.

This chain joins TRBV13 and TRBJ1-2; 7 bases map to TRBD1. The length of the CDR3 is 13 residues. Germline-derived CDR1 and CDR2 are PRHDT and FYEKMQ (reference sequence). V dropped 2 bases and J dropped 4; count of bases not matched to a gene: 1. CDR3 amino acids: CASSLRDSYGYTF. CDR3 DNA: TGTGCCAGCAGCTTACGGGACAGCTATGGCTACACCTTC. Variable domain in full (rest from reference TRBV13 and TRBJ1-2): AAGVIQSPRHLIKEKRETATLKCYPIPRHDTVYWYQQGPGQDPQFLISFYEKMQSDKGSIPDRFSAQQFSDYHSELNMSSLELGDSALYFCASSLRDSYGYTFGSGTRLTVV.

The rearrangement uses TRBV27 and TRBJ2-7, with D perhaps matching TRBD1 (6 bases). V shed 5 bases and J shed 4 bases, with 15 bases lying between them. CDR3 length: 14 residues. Germline V gives CDR1 MNHEY, CDR2 SMNVEV (reference sequence). The CDR3 reads CASSAYRDAYEQYF. The CDR3 DNA is TGTGCCAGCAGTGCGTACAGGGACGCGTACGAGCAGTACTTC.

The V gene is TRBV11-3, the J gene TRBJ2-1, with 8 bases aligning to TRBD2. The CDR3 totals 16 residues. Trimming removed 6 bases from V and 7 bases from J; junction bases left unmatched: 14. Germline CDR1 and CDR2: SGHNT and YENEEA. CDR3 region: CASSFTFGGALNEQFF. Written as DNA, the CDR3 is TGTGCCAGCAGTTTCACATTCGGGGGGGCTTTAAATGAGCAGTTCTTC. The full variable domain, rest sourced from reference TRBV11-3 and TRBJ2-1, is EAGVVQSPRYKIIEKKQPVAFWCNPISGHNTLYWYLQNLGQGPELLIRYENEEAVDDSQLPKDRFSAERLKGVDSTLKIQPAELGDSAVYLCASSFTFGGALNEQFFGPGTRLTVL.

This chain connects TRBV21-1 to TRBJ1-2; TRBD1, as called in the table, went unchecked against the DNA. TRBV21-1 is listed as a pseudogene. The CDR3 spans 17 residues. The CDR3 sequence is CASSKALSTQGRYGYTF. The CDR3 DNA reads as TGTGCCAGCAGCAAAGCGCTCTCAACACAGGGGCGCTATGGCTACACCTTC.

This sequence joins TRBV4-2 and TRBJ2-1; 9 bases line up with TRBD2. The CDR3 contains 17 residues. Germline V CDR1 and CDR2: LGHNA, YNFKEQ. Unmatched junction bases numbered 3, after V lost 0 bases and J lost 0 bases. CDR3 loop: CASSQDVAGVSYNEQFF. The CDR3 DNA reads as TGTGCCAGCAGCCAAGATGTAGCGGGGGTCTCCTACAATGAGCAGTTCTTC.

This chain joins TRBV18 and TRBJ1-3; possible D gene TRBD1, 5 bases. Per germline, CDR1 KGHSH and CDR2 LQKENI. The ends were cut back, 0 bases at V and 6 bases at J, with 18 bases in the middle. CDR3 length: 17 amino acids. CDR3 in amino acids: CASSPPVARDVENTIYF. The CDR3 DNA follows: TGTGCCAGCTCACCACCGGTCGCCAGGGATGTTGAAAACACCATATATTTT.

The CDR3: CASSQEGDRDYEQYF. The CDR3 region has the DNA TGTGCCAGCAGCCAAGAGGGGGACAGGGACTACGAGCAGTACTTC. The J gene is TRBJ2-7, the V gene TRBV14; TRBD1 matches at 9 bases. V lost 0 bases to trimming and J lost 3 bases; unmatched junction nucleotides: 3. CDR1 and CDR2 from the germline V gene are SGHDN and FVKESK. The CDR3 length is 15 residues.

J is TRBJ2-1 and V is TRBV7-9, with 13 bases lining up with TRBD2. CDR1 is SEHNR, CDR2 FQNEAQ, per germline (reference sequence). V lost 5 bases to trimming and J lost 6 bases; unmatched junction nucleotides: 7. The CDR3 contains 16 residues. The CDR3 DNA reads TGTGCCAGCAGCGGACCGACTAGCGGGGGGTCCAATGAGCAGTTCTTC. This codes for CASSGPTSGGSNEQFF.

This clone was counted a single time. The chain uses TRBV5-1 and TRBJ2-3, with TRBD1 as a possible D gene (6 bases). V was pared by 0 bases and J by 6 bases, with 11 bases between. Germline assignment: CDR1 SGHRS and CDR2 YFSETQ. The CDR3 spans 14 residues. CDR3 bases: TGCGCCAGCAGCTTGGGGGGGCCCGCGGATACGCAGTATTTT. It specifies CASSLGGPADTQYF.

This chain links TRBV13 with TRBJ2-3, with 14 bases identical to TRBD2. The CDR3 has 17 residues. Per germline, CDR1 PRHDT and CDR2 FYEKMQ (reference sequence). J was trimmed by 0 bases and V by 5 bases; bases with no gene match: 4. The CDR3 nucleotides are TGTGCCAGCAGCCTGCGACTAGCGGGGGGGAGCACAGATACGCAGTATTTT. Protein sequence: CASSLRLAGGSTDTQYF. The variable domain in full, with the rest retrieved from reference TRBV13 and TRBJ2-3, is AAGVIQSPRHLIKEKRETATLKCYPIPRHDTVYWYQQGPGQDPQFLISFYEKMQSDKGSIPDRFSAQQFSDYHSELNMSSLELGDSALYFCASSLRLAGGSTDTQYFGPGTRLTVL.

This sequence joins TRBV6-5 and TRBJ2-7; tentatively, D is TRBD2 (6 bases). Germline assignment: CDR1 MNHEY and CDR2 SVGAGI. V lost 9 bases and J 1 base, leaving 13 bases between the germline ends. The CDR3 has 13 amino acids. The CDR3 DNA reads TGTGCCAGTGCCGGGGCGGGATCCTACGAGCAGTACTTC. Protein sequence: CASAGAGSYEQYF.

The chain recombines TRBV28 with TRBJ2-7; weak D call: TRBD2 (6 bases). CDR1 and CDR2 (germline): MDHEN, SYDVKM. Trimming pared 5 bases from V and 3 bases from J, leaving 14 bases between. This CDR3 has 14 amino acids. The CDR3 sequence: CASSTTGTGYEQYF. As DNA, the CDR3 is TGTGCCAGCAGTACTACCGGGACTGGCTACGAGCAGTACTTC.

V usage is TRBV5-1 and J usage is TRBJ2-5; tentative D call: TRBD2 (5 bases). The CDR3 sequence is 15 residues long. Deletions cut 3 bases from V and 1 base from J, with 13 bases between. The germline CDR1 and CDR2 sequences are SGHRS and YFSETQ. For the CDR3, the DNA is TGCGCCAGCAGCTGGGGTGGAGGCGTCCAAGAGACCCAGTACTTC. Residues: CASSWGGGVQETQYF.

This chain links TRBV30 with TRBJ2-3, with D possibly TRBD1 on 6 matching bases. Germline V gene data show CDR1 as GTSNPN and CDR2 as SVGIG (reference sequence). The CDR3 spans 13 residues. V was trimmed by 2 bases and J by 6 bases, leaving 12 bases between them. DNA of the CDR3: TGTGCCTGGAGTCCCCGTAGGGGGGATACGCAGTATTTT. Translation gives CAWSPRRGDTQYF.

The chain couples TRBV6-5 to TRBJ2-7; 10 bases match TRBD1. Looked up from germline, CDR1 is MNHEY and CDR2 is SVGAGI. V lost 2 bases and J lost 5; bases outside the gene matches: 0. This CDR3 contains 13 residues. The CDR3 DNA reads TGTGCCAGCAGTTACGACAGGGGGCACGAGCAGTACTTC. Translation gives CASSYDRGHEQYF.

This clone was counted once. The chain employs TRBV6-5 and TRBJ2-7, with D possibly being TRBD2 (6 bases). This CDR3 is built from 14 residues. The germline gives CDR1 MNHEY, CDR2 SVGAGI. Trimming pared 3 bases from V and 0 bases from J, leaving 9 bases between. CDR3 in amino acids: CASSYYGGSYEQYF. The CDR3, as DNA: TGTGCCAGCAGTTATTACGGGGGCTCCTACGAGCAGTACTTC.

This clone was counted between two and nine times. The chain recombines TRBV9 with TRBJ1-6; TRBD1 aligns across 7 bases. The CDR3 totals 14 residues. In germline, CDR1 is SGDLS, CDR2 YYNGEE. Trimming took 3 bases from V and 9 from J; bases not matched to a gene: 6. The CDR3 loop reads CASSAQGGSSPLHF. CDR3 nucleotides: TGTGCCAGCAGCGCCCAGGGGGGAAGTTCACCCCTCCACTTT.

The gene calls are TRBV19 and TRBJ2-1; 8 bases match TRBD2. Germline CDR1 is LNHDA and CDR2 is SQIVND (reference sequence). This CDR3 contains 14 residues. The V and J ends lost 6 bases and 4 bases, in that order; junction bases with no gene match: 5. CDR3 loop: CASSGGAEYNEQFF. The CDR3 nucleotides are TGTGCCAGTAGCGGGGGGGCGGAATACAATGAGCAGTTCTTC.